The sequence of this T cell receptor (beta chain) was determined in a study of blood T cell repertoires in COVID-19. Overall study context: The United States, Italy and Spain supplied acute and convalescent COVID-19 samples.

Looked up from germline, CDR1 is SGDLS and CDR2 is YYNGEE. Trimming left V 4 bases short and J 7 bases short, with 12 bases between. The CDR3 is made up of 13 amino acids. Enrolled during active infection, Seattle patients were then followed longitudinally. Assay: immunoSEQ multiplex PCR; the TCRdb copy retains only in-frame clones and omits some. The sample lists 210,000 or so clones; approximately 80% were seen once. This clonotype originated in an elderly woman with COVID-19, enrolled during active disease. The chain employs TRBV9 and TRBJ2-1; D possibly corresponds to TRBD2 (5 bases). Sequenced material: peripheral blood. The CDR3 DNA is TGTGCCAGCAGCCCTACGACGGGGAATGAGCAGTTCTTC. It codes for CASSPTTGNEQFF.